The rows below give T cell receptor beta chains drawn from one sample of a study of TIL therapy for anti-PD-1-resistant metastatic lung cancer. Assay used: immunoSEQ multiplex PCR; TCRdb lists only in-frame clones, some missing. This table holds approximately 50,000 clones, about 80% found once. The material sequenced was blood, taken at baseline. The receptors originated from a man aged 65 to 85 with non-small cell lung cancer. Both conserved end residues are part of each CDR3. D genes are given only for firm matches. Clone size is shown for a subset of rows, as once, few, many or a class of expanded clone.

d_call,j_call,clone_size,v_call,cdr3_aa,cdr3_nt
NA,TRBJ1-5,NA,TRBV7-9,CASSLDAGNQPQHF,TGTGCCAGCAGCTTGGATGCGGGAAATCAGCCCCAGCATTTT
TRBD2,TRBJ2-1,NA,TRBV27,CASSFLLAGGVNEQFF,TGTGCCAGCAGTTTCCTACTAGCGGGGGGGGTCAATGAGCAGTTCTTC
NA,TRBJ1-5,NA,TRBV5-1,CASSLVSGNQPQHF,TGCGCCAGCAGCTTGGTTTCAGGGAATCAGCCCCAGCATTTT
TRBD1,TRBJ2-5,NA,TRBV27,CASSRLGTEQETQYF,TGTGCCAGCAGCCGCCTCGGGACAGAGCAAGAGACCCAGTACTTC
NA,TRBJ1-2,NA,TRBV6-1,CASSEAGRGLGYTF,TGTGCCAGCAGTGAAGCTGGGCGGGGATTGGGGTACACCTTC
NA,TRBJ1-3,few,TRBV27,CASSLDRGAGNTIYF,TGTGCCAGCAGTTTGGACCGGGGCGCTGGAAACACCATATATTTT
NA,TRBJ2-7,NA,TRBV11-2,CASSLRGTYEQYF,TGTGCCAGCAGCTTAAGAGGGACCTACGAGCAGTACTTC
NA,TRBJ2-2,NA,TRBV6-5,CASSPPGGTGELFF,TGTGCCAGCAGTCCCCCCGGGGGAACCGGGGAGCTGTTTTTT
NA,TRBJ1-4,few,TRBV9,CASSVDEGANEKLFF,TGTGCCAGCAGCGTAGATGAGGGAGCTAATGAAAAACTGTTTTTT
TRBD1,TRBJ1-2,NA,TRBV5-5,CASSLVVRDRRNNYGYTF,TGTGCCAGCAGCTTGGTTGTCCGGGACAGGAGAAATAACTATGGCTACACCTTC
TRBD1,TRBJ2-3,NA,TRBV7-7,CASSAGTALTDTQYF,TGTGCTAGCAGTGCCGGGACAGCCCTCACAGATACGCAGTATTTT
TRBD1,TRBJ2-3,NA,TRBV14,CASSQRQGPDTQYF,TGTGCCAGCAGCCAACGACAGGGTCCAGATACGCAGTATTTT
TRBD1,TRBJ1-5,NA,TRBV6-1,CASRETGAGQPQHF,TGTGCCAGCAGGGAAACAGGGGCGGGTCAGCCCCAGCATTTT
NA,TRBJ2-7,NA,TRBV27,CASSLSRGGYEQYF,TGTGCCAGCAGTTTATCCCGAGGGGGGTACGAGCAGTACTTC
NA,TRBJ2-7,NA,TRBV19,CASTRSSNSYEQYF,TGTGCCAGTACCAGGAGCAGTAACTCCTACGAGCAGTACTTC
TRBD1,TRBJ1-1,NA,TRBV5-6,CASSLNYGTGNTEAFF,TGTGCCAGCAGCTTAAATTACGGGACAGGCAACACTGAAGCTTTCTTT
NA,TRBJ2-7,NA,TRBV19,CASSIALKNSYEQYF,TGTGCCAGTAGTATAGCCCTGAAGAACTCCTACGAGCAGTACTTC
NA,TRBJ1-4,NA,TRBV5-6,CASSYTGKLFF,TGTGCCAGCAGCTATACAGGGAAGCTGTTTTTT
NA,TRBJ2-3,NA,TRBV29-1,CSEQRSTDTQYF,TGCAGCGAGCAGCGGAGCACAGATACGCAGTATTTT
TRBD1,TRBJ1-4,NA,TRBV2,CASSDPPPGQGEKLFF,TGTGCCAGCAGTGACCCCCCCCCGGGACAGGGTGAAAAACTGTTTTTT
TRBD1,TRBJ1-5,NA,TRBV19,CASSPGQIKNQPQHF,TGTGCCAGTAGTCCGGGACAGATAAAAAATCAGCCCCAGCATTTT
NA,TRBJ2-7,NA,TRBV2,CASSDEMGAYEQYF,TGTGCCAGCAGCGACGAGATGGGAGCGTACGAGCAGTACTTC
TRBD2,TRBJ2-1,NA,TRBV18,CASSPPSGRGGFF,TGTGCCAGCTCACCACCTAGCGGGAGGGGTGGGTTCTTC
NA,TRBJ2-2,NA,TRBV29-1,CSVRDTMSTGELFF,TGCAGCGTCCGGGATACCATGAGCACCGGGGAGCTGTTTTTT
NA,TRBJ2-1,once,TRBV5-1,CASSRTLDEQFF,TGCGCCAGCAGCCGGACTTTGGATGAGCAGTTCTTC
TRBD1,TRBJ1-2,NA,TRBV7-9,CASSLVRDSLYGYTF,TGTGCCAGCAGCTTAGTCCGGGACAGCCTCTATGGCTACACCTTC
NA,TRBJ1-5,once,TRBV28,CASSLRRQVDNQPQHF,TGTGCCAGCAGTTTAAGGCGACAGGTCGATAATCAGCCCCAGCATTTT
NA,TRBJ2-5,NA,TRBV4-3,CASSQDQEGRPRETQYF,TGCGCCAGCAGCCAAGACCAGGAGGGACGACCGAGAGAGACCCAGTACTTC
NA,TRBJ2-1,NA,TRBV4-2,CASSQGPSASYNEQFF,TGTGCCAGCAGCCAAGGCCCGAGCGCGTCCTACAATGAGCAGTTCTTC
NA,TRBJ1-4,once,TRBV6-1,CASSDPGLGEKLFF,TGTGCCAGCAGTGACCCAGGGTTGGGGGAAAAACTGTTTTTT
TRBD2,TRBJ2-1,NA,TRBV19,CASSPRTSGSSVVEQFF,TGTGCCAGTAGTCCCCGGACTAGCGGGAGTTCGGTAGTTGAGCAGTTCTTC
TRBD2,TRBJ2-1,NA,TRBV7-3,CASSAIAGGPGFF,TGTGCCAGCAGCGCGATAGCGGGAGGGCCAGGGTTCTTC
NA,TRBJ1-1,few,TRBV5-1,CASSLSAGNTEAFF,TGCGCCAGCAGCTTATCGGCTGGAAACACTGAAGCTTTCTTT
TRBD1,TRBJ1-1,NA,TRBV4-3,CASSQGQGGTEAFF,TGCGCCAGCAGCCAGGGACAGGGTGGCACTGAAGCTTTCTTT
TRBD2,TRBJ2-5,NA,TRBV18,CASSPPNSGSSQTQYF,TGTGCCAGCTCACCACCAAATAGCGGGAGTTCGCAGACCCAGTACTTC
TRBD1,TRBJ1-1,NA,TRBV7-3,CASSLKQGSTEAFF,TGTGCCAGCAGCTTAAAACAGGGGTCCACTGAAGCTTTCTTT
TRBD2,TRBJ2-7,NA,TRBV9,CASSPTSGRRSYEQYF,TGTGCCAGCAGCCCGACAAGCGGGAGGAGATCCTACGAGCAGTACTTC
NA,TRBJ1-1,NA,TRBV6-6,CASSYSQASNTEAFF,TGTGCCAGCAGTTACAGCCAGGCGTCGAACACTGAAGCTTTCTTT
TRBD2,TRBJ2-1,NA,TRBV14,CASSQGGGRLGNEQFF,TGTGCCAGCAGCCAAGGGGGCGGGAGGCTGGGCAATGAGCAGTTCTTC
TRBD1,TRBJ1-5,few,TRBV27,CASSSLQGARYSNQPQHF,TGTGCCAGCAGTTCCTTACAGGGGGCACGGTATAGCAATCAGCCCCAGCATTTT
NA,TRBJ2-7,NA,TRBV5-1,CASSLGGVNYEQYF,TGCGCCAGCAGCTTGGGAGGGGTTAACTACGAGCAGTACTTC
TRBD2,TRBJ2-5,NA,TRBV27,CASRPSWGGEETQYF,TGTGCCAGCAGGCCATCCTGGGGAGGGGAAGAGACCCAGTACTTC
TRBD1,TRBJ1-4,NA,TRBV28,CASSSGGPNEKLFF,TGTGCCAGCAGTTCAGGGGGCCCGAATGAAAAACTGTTTTTT